This TCR beta chain was observed in a study of vaccination effects on CD4 cells after COVID-19. Study overall: The median interval between the second dose and post-vaccine sampling was 72 days.

Using viral peptide pools, the ViraFEST assay grew out antigen-specific CD4+ T cells prior to sequencing. Upon completion of 10 to 11 days in culture, CD4+ T cells were isolated. Vaccination of participants consisted of two doses of either the BNT162b2 or mRNA-1273 vaccine. According to the study, vaccine recipients showed no prior SARS-CoV-2 infection and negative nucleocapsid antibodies. They grew some 1.9 million PBMC in each well, adding about 9.5 IU/ml IL-2 and 10 ug/ml peptides. Half-medium replacement with IL-2 medium occurred on days 3 and 7. The count of this clone is one. Its antigen is still unknown. Here immunoSEQ multiplex PCR was the method, and the copy in TCRdb shows in-frame clones only, minus some. This table holds roughly 59,000 clones, 78% found once. The CDR3 spans 15 residues. V gave up 1 base and J gave up 5 bases, with 14 bases separating them. The germline V gene has CDR1 SGHTA and CDR2 FQGNSA.

V and J are TRBV7-2 and TRBJ2-5, with TRBD2 as a possible D gene (6 bases). This sequence was found in a human donor who received a COVID-19 vaccine. This material consisted of CD4+ T cells from PBMCs cultured with HCoV-OC43 spike peptides, taken after COVID-19 vaccination. Subset specified: HCoV-OC43 spike overlapping peptide pool stimulation. The CDR3 loop reads CASSLGTLGRETQYF. The CDR3 bases are TGTGCCAGCAGCTTAGGGACCCTAGGGAGGGAGACCCAGTACTTC.